Included here is one TCR beta chain sequence, with context. TCRdb called the PCR reads again in MiXCR, with one record for every CDR3 protein. The profile shows approximately 550,000 distinct CDR3 sequences, about 25% of them singletons. The V end lost 3 bases, the J end lost 0 bases, and 12 bases lay between the germline ends. Germline-derived CDR1 and CDR2 are DFQATT and SNEGSKA (reference sequence). This CDR3 has 14 residues. The data derive from a study of molecular identifiers for immune sequencing clone quantification. The sequence was obtained from a human donor in good health. Some libraries in this study had Jurkat cell RNA spiked in. Sequencing input: naive CD8+ T cells from blood, with Jurkat cell RNA spiked in. Stated subset: FACS-sorted CD8+CD4-CCR7+CD45RA+ naive T cells. V and J are TRBV20-1 and TRBJ2-7, with a weak D call TRBD1 (6 bases). CDR3 loop: CSARDSPSSYEQYF. CDR3 DNA sequence: TGCAGTGCTAGGGACAGTCCTAGCTCCTACGAGCAGTACTTC.